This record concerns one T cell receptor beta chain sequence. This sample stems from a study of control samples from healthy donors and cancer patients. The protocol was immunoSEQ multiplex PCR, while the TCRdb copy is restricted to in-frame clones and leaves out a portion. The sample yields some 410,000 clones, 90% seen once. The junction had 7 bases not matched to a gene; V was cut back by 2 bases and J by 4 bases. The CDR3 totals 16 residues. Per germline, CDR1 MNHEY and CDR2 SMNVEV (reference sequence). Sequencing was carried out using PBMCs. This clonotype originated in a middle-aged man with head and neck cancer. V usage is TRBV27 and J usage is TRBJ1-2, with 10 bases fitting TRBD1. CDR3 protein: CASSLNSRDRGYGYTF. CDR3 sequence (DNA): TGTGCCAGCAGTTTAAACTCCCGGGACAGGGGCTATGGCTACACCTTC.